Given below is one TCR beta chain in context. What it recognizes is unknown. Extracted from the samples, RNA was reverse transcribed into cDNA to serve as the sequencing template. Generated by immunoSEQ multiplex PCR, the TCRdb table keeps only in-frame clones and is missing some. This table has some 190,000 clones, just under 65% appearing once. The treatment: oral pan-JAK inhibitor, 5-10 mg twice daily. The authors sorted CD4+ and CD8+ T cells from PBMCs. V shed 5 bases and J shed 2 bases, with 8 bases lying between them. The CDR3 runs 12 residues. CDR1 is SQVTM and CDR2 is ANQGSEA in the germline V gene. This entry comes from a study of CD8+ T cells in alopecia areata. Study-level information: Severity was scored as percentage of affected scalp area in treated patients.

Study-level findings and limits: Among the top 100, expanded CD8+ clones were significantly decreased by tofacitinib, as was scalp clonality.

The material sequenced was CD4+ T cells sorted from blood, taken at roughly week 49, from a patient treated with tofacitinib. The V and J genes are TRBV29-1 and TRBJ2-3; D is unresolved. The clonotype comes from a human donor with alopecia areata. CDR3 in amino acids: CSVISLTDTQYF. DNA for the CDR3: TGCAGCGTTATATCACTCACAGATACGCAGTATTTT.